These T cell receptor beta chains were read from a single sample in a study of response to subunit inactivated influenza vaccine. MiXCR, run by TCRdb on the RT-PCR reads, gives a single entry per CDR3 protein. The sample contains roughly 650,000 distinct CDR3 sequences, 15% to 18% of which appear only once. The source material was PBMCs from blood, sampled less than 13 days after vaccination. The receptors were sampled from a man in his fifties who received an inactivated influenza vaccine. Each CDR3 is given with its conserved first and last residue. D genes are given only for firm matches. A clone size is listed for some rows: how often the clone was seen (once, few, many), or a class if it is expanded.

abundance,j_gene,v_gene,d_gene,CDR3aa,CDR3nt
NA,TRBJ2-5,TRBV4-3,NA,CASSQDAQAGTQYF,TGCGCCAGCAGCCAAGATGCACAGGCGGGGACCCAGTACTTC
NA,TRBJ2-1,TRBV18,NA,CASSPPGRGDYNEQFF,TGTGCCAGCTCACCACCGGGCCGGGGCGACTACAATGAGCAGTTCTTC
NA,TRBJ2-1,TRBV10-3,NA,CAISESTASSSYNEQFF,TGTGCCATCAGTGAGTCGACGGCTTCTTCTTCCTACAATGAGCAGTTCTTC
many,TRBJ2-7,TRBV29-1,NA,CVGGSWVGGNVYEQYF,TGCGTTGGAGGAAGTTGGGTGGGAGGAAACGTCTACGAGCAGTACTTC
few,TRBJ2-2,TRBV10-2,TRBD1,CASTPDRGWTGELFF,TGCGCCAGCACCCCCGACAGGGGTTGGACCGGGGAGCTGTTTTTT
many,TRBJ1-6,TRBV10-3,NA,CAISESAGIYNSPLHF,TGTGCCATCAGTGAGTCGGCGGGCATCTATAATTCACCCCTCCACTTT
few,TRBJ1-6,TRBV12-3/TRBV12-4,NA,CASSFFYENSPLHF,TGTGCCAGCAGTTTTTTTTACGAAAATTCACCCCTCCACTTT
NA,TRBJ2-7,TRBV7-9,NA,CASSPETYEQYF,TGTGCCAGCAGCCCCGAAACCTACGAGCAGTACTTC
NA,TRBJ2-3,TRBV6-5,NA,CASSYLGVADTQYF,TGTGCCAGCAGTTACCTGGGAGTCGCAGATACGCAGTATTTT
NA,TRBJ2-7,TRBV3-1,TRBD2,CASSHHGLAEYEQYF,TGTGCCAGCAGCCACCATGGACTAGCGGAGTACGAGCAGTACTTC
few,TRBJ2-3,TRBV11-2,NA,CASSFHGGNTDTQYF,TGTGCCAGCAGCTTTCACGGGGGAAACACAGATACGCAGTATTTT
few,TRBJ2-2,TRBV5-1,TRBD1,CASSSTGTGSTGELFF,TGCGCCAGCAGCTCCACCGGGACAGGGAGCACCGGGGAGCTGTTTTTT
NA,TRBJ1-6,TRBV20-1,TRBD1,CSASSDRAYSPLHF,TGCAGTGCTAGTTCTGACAGGGCCTATTCACCCCTCCACTTT
NA,TRBJ1-4,TRBV3-1,TRBD1,CASSQARGDLFF,TGTGCCAGCAGCCAAGCCAGGGGGGATCTGTTTTTT
NA,TRBJ1-1,TRBV10-3,TRBD1,CAISDTTGGAFF,TGTGCCATCAGTGATACGACAGGGGGAGCTTTCTTT
NA,TRBJ2-7,TRBV4-1,NA,CASSQPLDREGTYEQYF,TGCGCCAGCAGCCAACCTTTGGACAGGGAGGGGACCTACGAGCAGTACTTC
few,TRBJ2-1,TRBV5-1,TRBD1,CASSSVGTGSASSYNEQFF,TGCGCCAGCAGCTCCGTGGGGACAGGGTCCGCTAGCTCCTACAATGAGCAGTTCTTC
few,TRBJ2-5,TRBV7-9,NA,CASSVTGLWTQYF,TGTGCCAGCAGCGTTACAGGGTTGTGGACCCAGTACTTC
few,TRBJ1-2,TRBV7-9,TRBD1,CASSPEDRGYGYTF,TGTGCCAGCAGCCCTGAAGACAGGGGCTATGGCTACACCTTC
NA,TRBJ2-3,TRBV20-1,TRBD2,CSARGQGGRAADTQYF,TGCAGTGCTAGAGGGCAAGGTGGGAGGGCCGCCGATACGCAGTATTTT
NA,TRBJ2-5,TRBV3-1,NA,CASSPLPSSETQYF,TGTGCCAGCAGCCCACTACCTTCATCAGAGACCCAGTACTTC
NA,TRBJ1-1,TRBV7-2,NA,CASSLEGVLTEAFF,TGTGCCAGCAGCTTAGAGGGGGTCCTCACTGAAGCTTTCTTT
NA,TRBJ2-1,TRBV24-1,NA,CATSRGGENEQFF,TGTGCCACCAGCCGTGGGGGAGAAAATGAGCAGTTCTTC
few,TRBJ2-1,TRBV27,TRBD2,CASSFRLAGGGEQFF,TGTGCCAGCAGTTTCCGACTAGCGGGAGGGGGTGAGCAGTTCTTC
NA,TRBJ2-1,TRBV2,TRBD2,CASKSGSRQFF,TGTGCCAGCAAAAGCGGGAGCAGGCAGTTCTTC
few,TRBJ1-6,TRBV20-1,NA,CSAREQGSPLHF,TGCAGTGCGCGGGAACAGGGTTCACCCCTCCACTTT
few,TRBJ2-7,TRBV5-1,TRBD2,CASSLGGVLAGVNEQYF,TGCGCCAGCAGCTTGGGAGGCGTGCTAGCGGGAGTCAATGAGCAGTACTTC
NA,TRBJ2-5,TRBV6-5,NA,CASSYSPETETQYF,TGTGCCAGCAGTTACTCTCCGGAGACAGAGACCCAGTACTTC
few,TRBJ2-5,TRBV12-3/TRBV12-4,TRBD1,CASGDRVQETQYF,TGTGCCAGCGGGGACAGGGTTCAGGAGACCCAGTACTTC
many,TRBJ1-2,TRBV4-2,NA,CASSPEAGFGGGYTF,TGTGCCAGCAGCCCCGAGGCAGGGTTTGGTGGTGGCTACACCTTC
few,TRBJ2-5,TRBV7-9,NA,CASSLAFALETQYF,TGTGCCAGCAGCTTAGCCTTTGCGCTGGAGACCCAGTACTTC
NA,TRBJ2-1,TRBV12-3/TRBV12-4,TRBD1,CAISDRDRGLGEQFF,TGTGCCATCAGTGACCGGGACAGGGGGCTAGGGGAGCAGTTCTTC
many,TRBJ2-1,TRBV28,NA,CASSSPGPAVDEQFF,TGTGCCAGCAGTTCACCAGGGCCCGCCGTGGATGAGCAGTTCTTC
few,TRBJ2-3,TRBV10-3,TRBD2,CANSGGPGDTQYF,TGTGCCAACAGCGGGGGACCGGGGGATACGCAGTATTTT
many,TRBJ2-7,TRBV12-3/TRBV12-4,NA,CASSPGGPAYEQYF,TGTGCCAGCAGTCCCGGGGGGCCTGCCTACGAGCAGTACTTC
NA,TRBJ1-4,TRBV12-3/TRBV12-4,NA,CASRSVGWLFF,TGTGCCAGCAGGTCGGTTGGATGGCTGTTTTTT
once,TRBJ2-7,TRBV11-2,NA,CASSFHAEGIYEQYF,TGTGCCAGCAGCTTCCATGCGGAGGGGATCTACGAGCAGTACTTC
NA,TRBJ1-1,TRBV7-9,NA,CASSRSTRSTEAFF,TGTGCCAGCAGCCGAAGCACCCGGAGCACTGAAGCTTTCTTT
few,TRBJ2-3,TRBV20-1,NA,CSAIGLDTQYF,TGCAGTGCTATAGGCTTGGATACGCAGTATTTT
few,TRBJ2-3,TRBV12-3/TRBV12-4,NA,CASSSGWTSTDTQYF,TGTGCCAGCAGTTCTGGTTGGACTAGCACAGATACGCAGTATTTT
NA,TRBJ2-3,TRBV29-1,NA,CSVSARLVPDTQYF,TGCAGCGTCTCAGCCCGACTAGTACCAGATACGCAGTATTTT
NA,TRBJ1-1,TRBV5-1,TRBD1,CASSWTGRVNTEAFF,TGCGCCAGCAGCTGGACAGGGAGGGTGAACACTGAAGCTTTCTTT
few,TRBJ2-7,TRBV29-1,NA,CSVGRGLSYEQYF,TGCAGCGTTGGGCGGGGACTTTCCTACGAGCAGTACTTC
many,TRBJ2-1,TRBV24-1,NA,CATSTDNEQFF,TGTGCCACCAGTACAGACAATGAGCAGTTCTTC
many,TRBJ1-2,TRBV7-2,TRBD1,CASSPQTGQGAGYTF,TGTGCCAGCAGCCCTCAAACGGGACAGGGGGCGGGCTACACCTTC
NA,TRBJ2-3,TRBV10-3,NA,CAITPRLGDTDTQYF,TGTGCCATCACCCCCCGGCTAGGTGACACAGATACGCAGTATTTT
many,TRBJ2-7,TRBV24-1,TRBD1,CATSDTGTGADEQYF,TGTGCCACCAGTGATACCGGGACAGGGGCGGACGAGCAGTACTTC
few,TRBJ2-1,TRBV5-1,TRBD2,CASSSSGLAFHEQFF,TGCGCCAGCAGCTCCTCGGGACTAGCGTTTCATGAGCAGTTCTTC
few,TRBJ1-1,TRBV11-2,TRBD1,CASSPRGQGLNTEAFF,TGTGCCAGCAGCCCGCGGGGACAGGGTCTGAACACTGAAGCTTTCTTT
many,TRBJ2-5,TRBV20-1,NA,CSARFRAETQYF,TGCAGTGCTAGATTCAGGGCTGAGACCCAGTACTTC
many,TRBJ2-5,TRBV20-1,TRBD2,CSAATGTSEETQYF,TGCAGTGCTGCTACCGGGACTAGCGAGGAGACCCAGTACTTC
many,TRBJ1-5,TRBV6-6,NA,CASSRVGQPQHF,TGTGCCAGCAGTCGGGTCGGGCAGCCCCAGCATTTT
NA,TRBJ1-1,TRBV10-3,TRBD1,CAISGDRNTEAFF,TGTGCCATCAGTGGGGACAGAAACACTGAAGCTTTCTTT
few,TRBJ1-1,TRBV14,NA,CASSAGGPLAFF,TGTGCCAGCAGCGCCGGGGGACCCTTGGCTTTCTTT